This TCR beta chain was captured by sequencing in a study of blood T cell repertoires in COVID-19. Study-level information: Some COVID-19 samples were acute and others convalescent; all came from the United States, Italy and Spain. Nucleic acid was either cDNA or gDNA, and it came from T cells, B-cell-depleted T cells, or PBMCs.

CDR1 is LNHDA and CDR2 is SQIVND in the germline V gene (reference sequence). V was pared by 8 bases and J by 4 bases, with 26 bases between. CDR3 size: 17 residues. Ten or more counts support this clone. Generated by immunoSEQ multiplex PCR, the TCRdb table keeps only in-frame clones and is missing some. The data hold about 68,000 clones, with roughly 84% observed a single time. The genes are TRBV19 and TRBJ1-1; D is perhaps TRBD1 (6 bases). This clonotype originated in a man in his fifties or sixties with active COVID-19. The specimen sequenced was peripheral blood. The DNA of the CDR3 is TGTGCCAGTGGAATCAGTATTAGGACAGCCATGGGCACTGAAGCTTTCTTT. This codes for CASGISIRTAMGTEAFF.